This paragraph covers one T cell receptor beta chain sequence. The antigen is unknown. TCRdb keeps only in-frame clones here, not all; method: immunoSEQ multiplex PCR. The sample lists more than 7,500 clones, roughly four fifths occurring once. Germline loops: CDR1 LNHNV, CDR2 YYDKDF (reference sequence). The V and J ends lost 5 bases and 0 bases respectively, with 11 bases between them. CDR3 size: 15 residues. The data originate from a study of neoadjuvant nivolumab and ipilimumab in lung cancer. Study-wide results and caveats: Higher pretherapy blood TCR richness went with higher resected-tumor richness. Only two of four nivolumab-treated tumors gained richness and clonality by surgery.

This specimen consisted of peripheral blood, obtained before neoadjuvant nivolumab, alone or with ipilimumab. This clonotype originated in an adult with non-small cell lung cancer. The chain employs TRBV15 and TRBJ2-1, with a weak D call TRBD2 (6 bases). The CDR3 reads CATSGGTASYNEQFF. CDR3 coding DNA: TGTGCCACCAGCGGAGGGACGGCCTCCTACAATGAGCAGTTCTTC. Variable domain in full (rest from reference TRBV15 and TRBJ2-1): DAMVIQNPRYQVTQFGKPVTLSCSQTLNHNVMYWYQQKSSQAPKLLFHYYDKDFNNEADTPDNFQSRRPNTSFCFLDIRSPGLGDTAMYLCATSGGTASYNEQFFGPGTRLTVL.